These T cell receptor beta chains were read from a single sample in a study of blood T cell repertoires in COVID-19. This table comes from immunoSEQ multiplex PCR, and its TCRdb copy is limited to in-frame clones, with some not included. The sample holds around 200,000 clones, under 90% seen once. Sequencing was done on a sample of peripheral blood. These receptors all come from a human donor in a cohort sampled during active COVID-19. Both conserved end residues are part of each CDR3. A D gene is named only where the DNA matches it firmly. Not all rows give a size; the values are once, few, many and, for expanded clones, a class.

d_call,clone_size,v_call,j_call,cdr3_aa,cdr3_nt
TRBD1,-,TRBV5-4,TRBJ2-7,CASSMDRDYEQYF,TGTGCCAGCAGCATGGACAGGGACTACGAGCAGTACTTC
TRBD2,-,TRBV9,TRBJ2-1,CASSPLAPSGGPTGYNEQFF,TGTGCCAGCAGCCCACTCGCCCCGAGCGGGGGGCCGACGGGTTACAATGAGCAGTTCTTC
-,-,TRBV11-2,TRBJ2-1,CASSFGQGEWEQFF,TGTGCCAGCAGCTTTGGTCAGGGTGAGTGGGAGCAGTTCTTC
TRBD1,few,TRBV7-8,TRBJ1-1,CASSENRGFMNTEAFF,TGTGCCAGCAGCGAAAACAGGGGCTTCATGAACACTGAAGCTTTCTTT
TRBD2,-,TRBV3-1/TRBV3-2,TRBJ2-2,CASSRRGGRTTGELFF,TGTGCCAGCAGCCGGCGCGGGGGGCGGACCACCGGGGAGCTGTTTTTT
TRBD2,-,TRBV2,TRBJ2-7,CASNVGGGLYSYEQYF,TGTGCCAGCAACGTAGGCGGGGGGCTTTACTCCTACGAGCAGTACTTC
-,-,TRBV7-2,TRBJ2-3,CASSLAGGTTDTQYF,TGTGCCAGCAGCTTAGCGGGGGGAACCACAGATACGCAGTATTTT
TRBD2,-,TRBV27,TRBJ2-3,CASRQIRLAGGDSTDTQYF,TGTGCCAGCAGACAAATCCGACTAGCGGGGGGGGATAGCACAGATACGCAGTATTTT
-,-,TRBV6-5,TRBJ2-5,CASSYAGLGETQYF,TGTGCCAGCAGTTACGCCGGGTTGGGAGAGACCCAGTACTTC
-,-,TRBV27,TRBJ2-2,CASSKLAGELFF,TGTGCCAGCAGTAAACTAGCCGGGGAGCTGTTTTTT
-,-,TRBV6-5,TRBJ1-3,CASTASGGSGNTIYF,TGTGCCAGCACCGCAAGCGGGGGATCAGGAAACACCATATATTTT
TRBD1,few,TRBV5-1,TRBJ1-2,CASSSGTGGEGYTF,TGCGCCAGCAGCTCCGGGACAGGGGGCGAAGGCTACACCTTC
-,-,TRBV6-5,TRBJ2-7,CASRGYSYEQYF,TGTGCCAGCCGGGGGTACTCCTACGAGCAGTACTTC
-,-,TRBV29-1,TRBJ2-5,CSVEWAQGETQYF,TGCAGCGTTGAATGGGCGCAGGGGGAGACCCAGTACTTC
TRBD2,-,TRBV7-9,TRBJ2-5,CASSPPGLAKQETQYF,TGTGCCAGCAGCCCGCCGGGACTAGCGAAACAAGAGACCCAGTACTTC
TRBD2,-,TRBV6-5,TRBJ2-1,CASNLLAGGGNEQFF,TGTGCCAGCAACCTACTAGCGGGGGGGGGCAATGAGCAGTTCTTC
-,few,TRBV2,TRBJ2-3,CASSVGAGSDTQYF,TGTGCCAGCAGTGTGGGGGCCGGCTCAGATACGCAGTATTTT
TRBD1,-,TRBV3-1/TRBV3-2,TRBJ1-5,CASSQGWDSQPQHF,TGTGCCAGCAGCCAAGGGTGGGACAGTCAGCCCCAGCATTTT
-,-,TRBV2,TRBJ1-2,CASSEGQSVYGYTF,TGTGCCAGCAGTGAAGGACAGTCCGTCTATGGCTACACCTTC
-,-,TRBV7-2,TRBJ1-1,CASSLAGTGRTEAFF,TGTGCCAGCAGCTTAGCCGGGACGGGGAGGACTGAAGCTTTCTTT
TRBD1,-,TRBV6-1,TRBJ1-5,CASSELGRAGGLFDSNQPQHF,TGTGCCAGCAGTGAATTAGGTAGGGCAGGGGGCCTTTTTGATAGCAATCAGCCCCAGCATTTT
TRBD2,-,TRBV18,TRBJ2-1,CASSPGTSNEQFF,TGTGCCAGCTCACCTGGGACTAGCAATGAGCAGTTCTTC
TRBD1,-,TRBV6-6,TRBJ1-2,CASSTGGLYGYTF,TGTGCCAGCAGCACAGGGGGATTATATGGCTACACCTTC
-,-,TRBV4-2,TRBJ2-2,CASSQERQAGTGELFF,TGTGCCAGCAGCCAAGAGCGGCAGGCGGGGACCGGGGAGCTGTTTTTT
TRBD1,-,TRBV4-1,TRBJ1-6,CASSQGQGILDSPLHF,TGCGCCAGCAGCCAAGGACAGGGAATACTTGATTCACCCCTCCACTTT
-,-,TRBV3-1/TRBV3-2,TRBJ1-1,CASSSQGMNTEAFF,TGTGCCAGCAGCTCACAGGGTATGAACACTGAAGCTTTCTTT
-,-,TRBV18,TRBJ2-7,CASSPPGAPYYEQYF,TGTGCCAGCTCACCACCAGGGGCCCCTTACTACGAGCAGTACTTC
TRBD1,-,TRBV6-6,TRBJ1-6,CASGTAPFSPLHF,TGTGCCAGCGGGACAGCTCCTTTTTCACCCCTCCACTTT
-,-,TRBV29-1,TRBJ2-6,CSVRSSGANVLTF,TGCAGCGTCAGAAGCTCTGGGGCCAACGTCCTGACTTTC
-,-,TRBV11-2,TRBJ1-5,CASSLDRGPTYSNQPQHF,TGTGCCAGCAGCTTAGATCGGGGTCCGACCTATAGCAATCAGCCCCAGCATTTT
TRBD1,once,TRBV7-8,TRBJ1-5,CASSLTGGNQPQHF,TGTGCCAGCAGCTTGACAGGGGGCAATCAGCCCCAGCATTTT